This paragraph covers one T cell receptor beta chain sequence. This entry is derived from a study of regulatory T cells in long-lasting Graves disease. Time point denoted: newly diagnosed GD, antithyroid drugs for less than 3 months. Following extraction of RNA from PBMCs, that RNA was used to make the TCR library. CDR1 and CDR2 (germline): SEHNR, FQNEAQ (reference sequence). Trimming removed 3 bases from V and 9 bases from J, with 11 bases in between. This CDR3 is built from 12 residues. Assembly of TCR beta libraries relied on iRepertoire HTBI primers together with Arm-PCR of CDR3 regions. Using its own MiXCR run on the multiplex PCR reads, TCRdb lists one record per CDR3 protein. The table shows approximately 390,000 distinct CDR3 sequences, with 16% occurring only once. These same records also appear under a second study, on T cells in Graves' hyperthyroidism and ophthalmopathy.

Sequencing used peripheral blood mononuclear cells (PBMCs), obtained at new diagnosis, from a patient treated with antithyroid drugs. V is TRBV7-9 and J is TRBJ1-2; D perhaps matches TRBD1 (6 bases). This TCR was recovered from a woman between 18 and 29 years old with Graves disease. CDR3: CASSFNRESYTF. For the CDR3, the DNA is TGTGCCAGCAGCTTCAACAGGGAAAGCTACACCTTC. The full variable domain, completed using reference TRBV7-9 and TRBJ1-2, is DTGVSQNPRHKITKRGQNVTFRCDPISEHNRLYWYRQTLGQGPEFLTYFQNEAQLEKSRLLSDRFSAERPKGSFSTLEIQRTEQGDSAMYLCASSFNRESYTFGSGTRLTVV.